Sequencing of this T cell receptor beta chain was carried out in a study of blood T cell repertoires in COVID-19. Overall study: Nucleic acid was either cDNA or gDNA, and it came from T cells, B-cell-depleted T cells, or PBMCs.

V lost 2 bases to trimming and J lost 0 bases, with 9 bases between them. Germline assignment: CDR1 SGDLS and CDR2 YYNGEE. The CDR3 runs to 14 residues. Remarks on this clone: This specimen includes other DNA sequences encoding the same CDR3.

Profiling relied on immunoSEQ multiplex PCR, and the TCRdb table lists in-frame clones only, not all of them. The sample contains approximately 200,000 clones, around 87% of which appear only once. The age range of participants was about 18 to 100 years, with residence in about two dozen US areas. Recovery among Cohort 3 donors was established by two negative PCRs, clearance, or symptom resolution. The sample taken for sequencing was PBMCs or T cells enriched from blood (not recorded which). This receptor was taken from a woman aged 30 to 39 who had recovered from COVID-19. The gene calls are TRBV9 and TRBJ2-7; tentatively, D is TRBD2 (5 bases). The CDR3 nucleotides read TGTGCCAGCAGCGTTACGGGGAGCTCCTACGAGCAGTACTTC. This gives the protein CASSVTGSSYEQYF.